These 26 T cell receptor beta chains were all obtained from the same sample, sequenced in a study of tumor T cells in aggressive B-cell lymphoma (dated by TCRdb to between 2016 and 2019). Receptor amplification or capture employed the immunoSEQ multiplex PCR assay. This immuneACCESS table, as held by TCRdb, lists in-frame sequences with V and J called but not all clones. Of the missing ones, under half trace to an unresolved V gene in checked studies; the others have no known cause. The sample table shows around 400 clones, and roughly 94% are seen once. 8.5% to 10% of the sample comes from the top ten. Sequencing was done on a sample of tumor tissue. The receptor set was obtained from an adult with diffuse large B cell lymphoma.

The chain joins TRBV1 to TRBJ2-6; the table calls TRBD2, which could not be checked here. TRBV1 is a recognized pseudogene. This CDR3 has 18 residues. CDR3 nucleotides: TGCACCAGCAGCAAAGGAGGTTTGTGCACAAAGCGGGCCAACGTCCTGACTTTC. It translates to CTSSKGGLCTKRANVLTF.

The gene calls are TRBV28 and TRBJ2-7; possible D gene TRBD1, 5 bases. Germline V gene lookup returns CDR1 MDHEN and CDR2 SYDVKM. CDR3 size: 14 residues. Deletions cut 7 bases from V and 3 bases from J, with 16 bases between. The CDR3 DNA reads TGTGCCAGCACTTTTCAGGGCCTCTTCTACGAGCAGTACTTC. It translates to CASTFQGLFYEQYF.

This chain uses TRBV7-3 with TRBJ2-3; 9 positions match TRBD1. Germline V gives CDR1 SGHTA, CDR2 FQGTGA. The ends lost 6 bases at V and 2 bases at J; junction bases unmatched: 3. This CDR3 contains 14 residues. As DNA, the CDR3 is TGTGCCAGCAGTACAGGGGGCCCCACAGATACGCAGTATTTT. Amino acids: CASSTGGPTDTQYF.

V usage is TRBV4-3 and J usage is TRBJ2-7; D not resolved. The ends were cut back, 0 bases at V and 3 bases at J, with 9 bases in the middle. The germline CDR1 and CDR2 sequences are LGHNA and YSLEER. The CDR3 covers 14 residues. In DNA, the CDR3 is TGCGCCAGCAGCCAAGAATTTACGGTCTACGAGCAGTACTTC. Its translation is CASSQEFTVYEQYF.

The chain is built from TRBV4-1 and TRBJ1-5; TRBD1 matches 7 bases. The CDR3 contains 17 residues. V trimming: 2 bases; J trimming: 0 bases; junction bases outside the gene matches: 7. In germline, CDR1 is MGHRA, CDR2 YSYEKL. The CDR3 bases are TGCGCCAGCAGCCAACCAGCCGACAGGGCTAGCAATCAGCCCCAGCATTTT. Translating it yields CASSQPADRASNQPQHF.

This chain uses TRBV4-1 with TRBJ1-3; no reliable D call. The CDR3 contains 18 residues. Germline values: CDR1 MGHRA, CDR2 YSYEKL. V was clipped by 2 bases and J by 2 bases, with 19 bases between them. CDR3 bases: TGCGCCAGCAGCCAATTAAGCCCCATAGCGGTGCCTGGAAACACCATATATTTT. As protein: CASSQLSPIAVPGNTIYF.

The chain couples TRBV10-3 to TRBJ2-3; the match to TRBD2 covers 7 bases. CDR1 and CDR2 from the germline V gene are ENHRY and SYGVKD. With V trimmed by 8 bases and J by 1 base, 9 bases remained unmatched. This CDR3 has 15 amino acids. CDR3 in DNA: TGTGCCATCGCTGGGGGGGGAGTTGGCACAGATACGCAGTATTTT. Translating it yields CAIAGGGVGTDTQYF.

The chain uses TRBV28 and TRBJ1-1, with D possibly being TRBD1 (6 bases). This CDR3 contains 13 residues. The germline gives CDR1 MDHEN, CDR2 SYDVKM. Trimming removed 10 bases from V and 1 base from J, with 13 bases in between. CDR3 residues: CATTTGENTEAFF. The CDR3 coding sequence is TGTGCCACCACGACAGGAGAGAACACTGAAGCTTTCTTT.

The J gene is TRBJ1-6, the V gene TRBV9; 7 bases map to TRBD1. CDR1 is SGDLS, CDR2 YYNGEE, per germline. The trim removed 2 bases at V and 10 bases at J, leaving 9 bases unmatched. The CDR3 has 15 amino acids. Here the CDR3 reads CASSVKGAIDSPLHF. The CDR3 DNA is TGTGCCAGCAGCGTGAAGGGGGCCATTGACTCACCCCTCCACTTT.

The CDR3 DNA reads as TGTGCCAGCAGCCTTACGACAGGGGGTGGGGAGCTGTTTTTT. This gives the protein CASSLTTGGGELFF. The J gene is TRBJ2-2, the V gene TRBV11-3; TRBD1 matches 9 bases. V dropped 5 bases and J dropped 8; count of bases not matched to a gene: 6. This CDR3 is built from 14 residues. Germline assignment: CDR1 SGHNT and CDR2 YENEEA.

The chain employs TRBV18 and TRBJ2-5; D is perhaps TRBD2 (5 bases). The CDR3 contains 14 residues. Trimming took 4 bases from V and 1 from J, leaving 10 bases between them. Per germline, CDR1 KGHSH and CDR2 LQKENI. The CDR3 protein is CASSHTGVQETQYF. For the CDR3, the DNA is TGTGCCAGCTCACACACCGGGGTCCAAGAGACCCAGTACTTC.

V is TRBV7-3 and J is TRBJ1-1; 7 positions agree with TRBD1. With 5 bases clipped from V and 2 bases from J, the junction kept 2 bases outside the gene matches. The CDR3 covers 13 residues. Germline loops: CDR1 SGHTA, CDR2 FQGTGA. CDR3 protein: CASSGTVNTEAFF. As DNA, the CDR3 is TGTGCCAGCAGCGGGACAGTAAACACTGAAGCTTTCTTT.

This rearrangement joins TRBV28 to TRBJ2-7; D is ambiguous. This CDR3 comprises 11 residues. The germline V and J ends were trimmed by 8 bases and 2 bases, with 7 bases remaining between them. Germline loops: CDR1 MDHEN, CDR2 SYDVKM. In DNA form, the CDR3 reads TGTGCCAGCCAGAAGACCTACGAGCAGTACTTC. It specifies CASQKTYEQYF.

V and J are TRBV5-6 and TRBJ2-3; 8 nucleotides align to TRBD2. In germline, CDR1 is SGHDT, CDR2 YYEEEE. The CDR3 extends over 16 amino acids. Trimming at V came to 2 bases and at J to 0 bases, leaving 5 bases not matched to a gene. CDR3 coding DNA: TGTGCCAGCAGCTTACGGGAGGGTTCTAGCACAGATACGCAGTATTTT. Protein: CASSLREGSSTDTQYF. Using reference TRBV5-6 and TRBJ2-3 for the parts outside the CDR3, the full variable domain is DAGVTQSPTHLIKTRGQQVTLRCSPKSGHDTVSWYQQALGQGPQFIFQYYEEEERQRGNFPDRFSGHQFPNYSSELNVNALLLGDSALYLCASSLREGSSTDTQYFGPGTRLTVL.

This sequence joins TRBV4-3 and TRBJ2-5; 12 bases agree with TRBD2. This CDR3 comprises 17 residues. The V gene's germline CDR1 is LGHNA and CDR2 YSLEER. Germline trimming cut 1 base from V and 5 bases from J; bases unmatched to any gene: 8. The CDR3 DNA reads TGCGCCAGCAGCCAAGGACTAGCGGGAGCTTGGAGTGAGACCCAGTACTTC. Translated, it gives CASSQGLAGAWSETQYF.

This chain uses TRBV27 with TRBJ1-3; D not resolved. The CDR3 spans 12 residues. CDR1 is MNHEY, CDR2 SMNVEV, per germline (reference sequence). V was shortened by 6 bases and J by 4 bases, with 7 bases between the two germline ends. The CDR3 nucleotides are TGTGCCAGCAGCCTTTCCGGAAACACCATATATTTT. It encodes CASSLSGNTIYF.

This clone came up once. The chain combines TRBV18 with TRBJ1-2; D is unresolved. V shed 11 bases and J shed 4 bases, with 14 bases lying between them. The CDR3 length is 12 residues. CDR1 is KGHSH, CDR2 LQKENI, per germline. The CDR3 sequence: CAGRGGSYGYTF. The CDR3 DNA is TGTGCCGGCCGGGGAGGGTCCTATGGCTACACCTTC.

This chain links TRBV7-9 with TRBJ1-2; a possible D gene is TRBD1 (6 bases). The V and J ends lost 0 bases and 6 bases respectively, with 17 bases between them. Germline V gene lookup returns CDR1 SEHNR and CDR2 FQNEAQ (reference sequence). This CDR3 has 16 residues. CDR3 coding DNA: TGTGCCAGCAGCTTAGCGGCCGGCAGGGGTAGCAATGGCTACACCTTC. This sequence encodes CASSLAAGRGSNGYTF.

The J gene is TRBJ1-4, the V gene TRBV4-3, with 10 positions matching TRBD1. This CDR3 contains 16 residues. Trimming removed 0 bases from V and 5 bases from J; junction bases left unmatched: 3. In germline, CDR1 is LGHNA, CDR2 YSLEER. CDR3 sequence: CASSQDWTGGNEKLFF. CDR3 in DNA: TGCGCCAGCAGCCAAGATTGGACAGGGGGGAATGAAAAACTGTTTTTT.

The CDR3: CASSPKAPALGYTF. CDR3 DNA: TGTGCCAGCAGCCCAAAAGCGCCCGCCTTGGGCTACACCTTC. The chain couples TRBV5-6 to TRBJ1-2, with D hard to call. Germline V gene lookup returns CDR1 SGHDT and CDR2 YYEEEE. The V end was cut by 4 bases, the J end by 8 bases, with 18 bases between. The CDR3 length is 14 residues.

The chain combines TRBV7-9 with TRBJ2-7; TRBD2 is a possible D gene (6 bases). V lost 5 bases and J 4 bases, leaving 12 bases between the germline ends. CDR3 length equals 13 residues. Germline CDR1 SEHNR, CDR2 FQNEAQ (reference sequence). Written as DNA, the CDR3 is TGTGCCAGCAGCGGGCGGGACGGTTACGAGCAGTACTTC. This codes for CASSGRDGYEQYF. Full variable domain (outside the CDR3, taken from reference TRBV7-9 and TRBJ2-7): DTGVSQNPRHKITKRGQNVTFRCDPISEHNRLYWYRQTLGQGPEFLTYFQNEAQLEKSRLLSDRFSAERPKGSFSTLEIQRTEQGDSAMYLCASSGRDGYEQYFGPGTRLTVT.

The rearrangement joins TRBV6-5 to TRBJ1-2; 9 bases are shared with TRBD1. Germline lookup yields CDR1 MNHEY and CDR2 SVGAGI. The CDR3 runs to 14 residues. V shed 8 bases, J shed 5 bases, and the junction held 9 bases outside the gene matches. The CDR3 nucleotides are TGTGCCAGCTCAAATCGGGGGACAGGGTATGGCTACACCTTC. It yields the protein CASSNRGTGYGYTF.

V and J are TRBV5-1 and TRBJ1-2, with a possible D match to TRBD1 (6 bases). The CDR3 has 13 residues. The V end was cut by 2 bases, the J end by 5 bases, with 10 bases between. CDR1 SGHRS and CDR2 YFSETQ come from the germline V gene. The CDR3 coding sequence is TGCGCCAGCAGCTTAAGGACAGAATATGGCTACACCTTC. Translating gives CASSLRTEYGYTF.

The chain links TRBV5-5 to TRBJ1-2, with TRBD1 as a possible D gene (6 bases). Between the trimmed V and J ends, which lost 2 bases and 7 bases, there was a span of 18 bases. Germline lookup yields CDR1 SGHKS and CDR2 YYEKEE (reference sequence). This CDR3 spans 15 amino acids. The CDR3 DNA reads as TGTGCCAGCAGCTTATATCCAGGGGATTGGTTTGGCTACACCTTC. It yields the protein CASSLYPGDWFGYTF.

The chain employs TRBV4-1 and TRBJ1-1, with unresolved D. The V and J ends lost 3 bases and 2 bases respectively, with 16 bases between them. Germline V gene data show CDR1 as MGHRA and CDR2 as YSYEKL. The CDR3 length is 16 residues. In nucleotides, the CDR3 is TGCGCCAGCAGCCAGCCTCTATCGGGGTTTAACACTGAAGCTTTCTTT. This translates into CASSQPLSGFNTEAFF.

The chain carries TRBV2 and TRBJ2-7; 7 bases agree with TRBD1. Trimming cost V 6 bases and J 3 bases; bases outside gene matches: 2. Germline V gene data show CDR1 as SNHLY and CDR2 as FYNNEI. This CDR3 is 12 amino acids long. The CDR3 protein is CASRGDSYEQYF. The DNA for the CDR3 is TGTGCCAGCAGGGGGGACAGCTACGAGCAGTACTTC.